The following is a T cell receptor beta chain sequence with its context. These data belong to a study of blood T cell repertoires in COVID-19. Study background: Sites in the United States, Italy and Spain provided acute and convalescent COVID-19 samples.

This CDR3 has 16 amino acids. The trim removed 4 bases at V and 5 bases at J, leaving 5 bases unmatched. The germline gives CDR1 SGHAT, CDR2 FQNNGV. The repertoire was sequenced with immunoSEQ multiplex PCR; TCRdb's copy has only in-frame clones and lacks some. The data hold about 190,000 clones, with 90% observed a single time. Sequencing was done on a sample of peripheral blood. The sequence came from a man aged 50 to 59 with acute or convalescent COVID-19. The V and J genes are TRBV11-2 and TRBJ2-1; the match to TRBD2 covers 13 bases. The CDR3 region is CASSSGLAGAHNEQFF. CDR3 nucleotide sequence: TGTGCCAGCAGCTCCGGACTAGCGGGGGCGCACAATGAGCAGTTCTTC.